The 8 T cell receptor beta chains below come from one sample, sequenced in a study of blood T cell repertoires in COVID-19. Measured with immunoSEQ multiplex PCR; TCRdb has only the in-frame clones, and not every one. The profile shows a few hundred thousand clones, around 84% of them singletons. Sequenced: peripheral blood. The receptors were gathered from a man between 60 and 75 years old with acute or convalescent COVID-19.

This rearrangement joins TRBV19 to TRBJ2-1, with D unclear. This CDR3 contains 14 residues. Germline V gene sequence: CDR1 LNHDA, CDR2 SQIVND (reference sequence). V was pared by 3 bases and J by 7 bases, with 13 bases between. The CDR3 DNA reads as TGTGCCAGTAGTATTGAGGCGGCCCTAAATGAGCAGTTCTTC. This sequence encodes CASSIEAALNEQFF.

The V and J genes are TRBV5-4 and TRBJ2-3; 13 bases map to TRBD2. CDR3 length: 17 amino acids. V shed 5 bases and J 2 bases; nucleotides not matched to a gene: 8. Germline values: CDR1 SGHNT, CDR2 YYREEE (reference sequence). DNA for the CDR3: TGTGCCAGCAGGACTGGACTAGCGGGGGCGAACACAGATACGCAGTATTTT. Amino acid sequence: CASRTGLAGANTDTQYF.

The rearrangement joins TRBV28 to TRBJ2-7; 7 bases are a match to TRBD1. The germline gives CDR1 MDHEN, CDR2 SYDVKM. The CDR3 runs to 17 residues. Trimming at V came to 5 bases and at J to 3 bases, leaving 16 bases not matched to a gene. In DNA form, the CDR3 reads TGTGCCAGCAGTCTCCCGAGACAGGGAATGTTTTTCTACGAGCAGTACTTC. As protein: CASSLPRQGMFFYEQYF.

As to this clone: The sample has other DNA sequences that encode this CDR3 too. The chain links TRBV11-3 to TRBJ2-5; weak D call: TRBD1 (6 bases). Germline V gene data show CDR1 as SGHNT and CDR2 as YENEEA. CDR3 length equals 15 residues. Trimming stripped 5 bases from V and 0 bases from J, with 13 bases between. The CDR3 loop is CASSKGQGNQETQYF. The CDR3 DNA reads TGTGCCAGCAGCAAGGGACAAGGAAACCAAGAGACCCAGTACTTC.

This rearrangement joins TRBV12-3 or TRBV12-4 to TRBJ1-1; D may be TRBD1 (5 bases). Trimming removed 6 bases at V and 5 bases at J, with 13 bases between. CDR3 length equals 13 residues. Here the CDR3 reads CASRIGGMTEAFF. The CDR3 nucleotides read TGTGCCAGCAGAATCGGGGGGATGACTGAAGCTTTCTTT.

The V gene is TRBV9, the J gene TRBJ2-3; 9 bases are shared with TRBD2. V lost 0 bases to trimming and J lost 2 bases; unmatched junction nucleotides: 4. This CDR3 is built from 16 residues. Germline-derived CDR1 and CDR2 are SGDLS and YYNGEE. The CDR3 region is CASSVGSSGATDTQYF. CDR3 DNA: TGTGCCAGCAGCGTAGGGTCTAGCGGGGCCACAGATACGCAGTATTTT.

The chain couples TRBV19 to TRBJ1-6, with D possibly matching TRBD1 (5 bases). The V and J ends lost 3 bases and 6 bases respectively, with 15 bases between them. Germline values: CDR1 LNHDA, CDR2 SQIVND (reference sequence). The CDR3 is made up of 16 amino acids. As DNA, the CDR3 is TGTGCCAGTAGTATTAGGTTGACAGCGGGTAATTCACCCCTCCACTTT. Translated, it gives CASSIRLTAGNSPLHF.

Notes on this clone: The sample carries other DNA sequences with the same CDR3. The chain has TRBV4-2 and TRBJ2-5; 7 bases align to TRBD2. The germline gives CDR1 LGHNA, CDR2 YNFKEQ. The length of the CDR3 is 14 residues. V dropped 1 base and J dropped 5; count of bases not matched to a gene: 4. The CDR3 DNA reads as TGTGCCAGCAGCCAAGGTGGGGGGGGTGAGACCCAGTACTTC. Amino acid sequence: CASSQGGGGETQYF.